Listed here is a single T cell receptor (beta chain). No antigen is known for it. The germline V gene encodes CDR1 MNHEY and CDR2 SVGAGI. Trimming left V 5 bases short and J 3 bases short, with 10 bases between. This CDR3 contains 13 residues. This record belongs to a study of T cell responses to AZD1222 COVID-19 vaccine. Whole-study results and caveats: A rise in Spike-specific TCR breadth and depth followed two AZD1222 doses. In the spike-specific TCR repertoire, nearly half reportedly target unmutated variant regions.

Assay: immunoSEQ multiplex PCR; the TCRdb copy retains only in-frame clones and omits some. The sample lists 150,000 to 160,000 clones; approximately 87% were seen once. The chain employs TRBV6-5 and TRBJ1-1; D gene ambiguous. The specimen was peripheral blood, collected on day 0 of MenACWY control vaccination. The TCR comes from an adult in good health. The CDR3 bases are TGTGCCAGCAGTCACCGCCTGGACACTGAAGCTTTCTTT. Translating gives CASSHRLDTEAFF.